Each of the 23 T cell receptor beta chains below was sequenced from the same sample in a study of cytomegalovirus exposure and HLA in healthy donors. The PCR employed 60 Vbeta primers together with 13 Jbeta primers. Generated by immunoSEQ multiplex PCR, the TCRdb table keeps only in-frame clones and is missing some. Here the sample spans 70,000 to 90,000 clones, around three quarters being singletons. The sample consisted of PBMCs. Source of these receptors: a male donor in good health and CMV-seropositive.

This chain links TRBV2 with TRBJ2-7; D remains unclear. The V gene lost 7 bases and the J gene lost 5 bases, with 12 bases spanning the gap. Germline V lookup: CDR1 SNHLY, CDR2 FYNNEI. This CDR3 contains 12 residues. CDR3 sequence (DNA): TGTGCCAGCACTCGAGGCAGTCACGAGCAGTACTTC. Its protein is CASTRGSHEQYF.

The chain joins TRBV6-6 to TRBJ2-3; weak D call: TRBD2 (5 bases). In germline, CDR1 is MNHNY, CDR2 SVGAGI (reference sequence). V gave up 2 bases and J gave up 5 bases, with 17 bases separating them. The CDR3 spans 16 residues. The CDR3 loop reads CASSYRAVGELDTQYF. CDR3 nucleotides: TGTGCCAGCAGTTACAGGGCGGTTGGGGAGTTAGATACGCAGTATTTT.

The CDR3 nucleotides read TGTGCCAGCAGCCCACTAGCGATCGGGATCTACGAGCAGTACTTC. This sequence encodes CASSPLAIGIYEQYF. The chain carries TRBV7-2 and TRBJ2-5; 7 bases match TRBD2. The DNA matches TRBJ2-7 better at its end, which makes the J call doubtful. The germline gives CDR1 SGHTA, CDR2 FQGNSA. The CDR3 totals 15 residues.

This chain joins TRBV9 and TRBJ2-2; 7 nucleotides match TRBD1. Germline lookup yields CDR1 SGDLS and CDR2 YYNGEE. CDR3 length equals 16 residues. Trimming at V came to 4 bases and at J to 0 bases, leaving 6 bases not matched to a gene. The CDR3 nucleotides read TGTGCCAGCAGCACCCGACAGGGTGCGAACACCGGGGAGCTGTTTTTT. This encodes CASSTRQGANTGELFF.

In regard to this clone: Other DNA sequences in this sample translate to the same CDR3. The J gene is TRBJ1-1, the V gene TRBV5-6, with 12 bases matching TRBD1. V dropped 1 base and J dropped 0; count of bases not matched to a gene: 4. This CDR3 region has 17 residues. Germline lookup yields CDR1 SGHDT and CDR2 YYEEEE. The CDR3 region is CASSLRDRGHMNTEAFF. The DNA for the CDR3 is TGTGCCAGCAGCTTGCGGGACAGGGGGCATATGAACACTGAAGCTTTCTTT.

In its sample, this clone was seen a few times. The rearrangement links TRBV10-3 to TRBJ2-1; 10 bases map to TRBD2. Germline values: CDR1 ENHRY, CDR2 SYGVKD. V lost 3 bases to trimming and J lost 7 bases; unmatched junction nucleotides: 6. The CDR3 runs 15 residues. The CDR3 coding sequence is TGTGCCATCAGTGACTCTAGCGGGGGTAGGAATGAGCAGTTCTTC. Amino acid sequence: CAISDSSGGRNEQFF.

This chain connects TRBV12-5 to TRBJ1-5; 7 nucleotides line up with TRBD1. Germline trimming cut 0 bases from V and 0 bases from J; bases unmatched to any gene: 5. This CDR3 is 17 amino acids long. From germline, CDR1 is LGHNT and CDR2 FRNRAP. In DNA form, the CDR3 reads TGTGCTAGTGGTTTGGTAGACCAGGGGGATAGCAATCAGCCCCAGCATTTT. Its protein is CASGLVDQGDSNQPQHF.

The V and J genes are TRBV11-3 and TRBJ1-1, with D possibly being TRBD1 (6 bases). Deletions cut 7 bases from V and 4 bases from J, with 10 bases between. CDR1 is SGHNT, CDR2 YENEEA, per germline. The CDR3 has 12 amino acids. CDR3 residues: CASKGDATEAFF. CDR3 in DNA: TGTGCCAGCAAGGGGGACGCCACTGAAGCTTTCTTT.

The chain is built from TRBV7-9 and TRBJ2-2, with D possibly TRBD2 on 6 matching bases. Germline V lookup: CDR1 SEHNR, CDR2 FQNEAQ (reference sequence). The germline V and J ends were trimmed by 5 bases and 12 bases, with 16 bases remaining between them. This CDR3 is 13 amino acids long. CDR3 in DNA: TGTGCCAGCAGCCACATCTGGGACTCCCAGCTGTTTTTT. It codes for CASSHIWDSQLFF.

The chain uses TRBV5-1 and TRBJ2-7, with TRBD1 matching 8 bases. J was trimmed by 0 bases and V by 4 bases; bases with no gene match: 6. Germline V gene data show CDR1 as SGHRS and CDR2 as YFSETQ. The CDR3 has 15 residues. The chain's CDR3 is CASSPDRAISYEQYF. In DNA, the CDR3 is TGCGCCAGCAGCCCGGACAGGGCGATCTCCTACGAGCAGTACTTC.

The rearrangement uses TRBV30 and TRBJ1-1; 7 bases align to TRBD1. The CDR3 is 16 residues long. V gave up 2 bases and J gave up 1 base; unmatched junction bases: 10. Germline V gene sequence: CDR1 GTSNPN, CDR2 SVGIG (reference sequence). CDR3 sequence reads: CAWSRVRGHSNTEAFF. In DNA form, the CDR3 reads TGTGCCTGGAGTCGGGTAAGGGGGCATTCGAACACTGAAGCTTTCTTT.

This chain links TRBV5-1 with TRBJ2-7; D possibly corresponds to TRBD2 (5 bases). The CDR3 extends over 14 amino acids. Germline CDR1 and CDR2: SGHRS and YFSETQ. V lost 1 base and J lost 3, with 11 bases in between. In nucleotides, the CDR3 is TGCGCCAGCAGCTTGTATCGGGGAGACTACGAGCAGTACTTC. This codes for CASSLYRGDYEQYF.

This chain links TRBV5-4 with TRBJ2-5; TRBD1 might be the D (5 bases). The DNA end is more similar to TRBJ2-7, so the J call may be wrong. Germline V CDR1 and CDR2: SGHNT, YYREEE (reference sequence). The CDR3 runs 15 residues. This CDR3 is CASSFGVPGSYEQYF. In DNA, the CDR3 is TGTGCCAGCAGCTTTGGTGTGCCAGGGTCCTACGAGCAGTACTTC.

The V gene is TRBV29-1, the J gene TRBJ2-5; 9 nucleotides agree with TRBD1. The CDR3 loop spans 13 amino acids. Germline loops: CDR1 SQVTM, CDR2 ANQGSEA. V was pared by 6 bases and J by 5 bases, with 7 bases of the junction left unmatched. The CDR3 DNA follows: TGCAGCGTGTTAGGGACAGGGAGTGAGACCCAGTACTTC. This encodes CSVLGTGSETQYF.

This clone came up a few times. The chain couples TRBV5-1 to TRBJ1-1; TRBD1 matches at 11 bases. The CDR3 totals 15 residues. Trimming at V came to 1 base and at J to 5 bases, leaving 4 bases not matched to a gene. Germline V gene data show CDR1 as SGHRS and CDR2 as YFSETQ. CDR3 loop: CASSLYGTGGTEAFF. The CDR3 DNA reads as TGCGCCAGCAGCTTGTACGGGACAGGGGGAACTGAAGCTTTCTTT.

In its sample, this clone was seen a few times. The chain has TRBV15 and TRBJ2-2; D is possibly TRBD1 (5 bases). Germline V gene data show CDR1 as LNHNV and CDR2 as YYDKDF (reference sequence). V was shortened by 5 bases and J by 4 bases, with 11 bases between the two germline ends. The CDR3 is 14 amino acids. The CDR3 loop is CATSSRAATGELFF. For the CDR3, the DNA is TGTGCCACCAGCTCCAGGGCGGCCACCGGGGAGCTGTTTTTT.

CDR3 residues: CASSVVPEGVTEAFF. In DNA form, the CDR3 reads TGTGCCAGCAGCGTAGTCCCTGAGGGCGTTACTGAAGCTTTCTTT. The chain carries TRBV9 and TRBJ1-1; D gene ambiguous. CDR1 is SGDLS, CDR2 YYNGEE, per germline. The CDR3 length is 15 residues. V shed 0 bases and J shed 5 bases, with 14 bases lying between them.

The chain couples TRBV5-1 to TRBJ2-1; the match to TRBD2 covers 9 bases. Trimming at V came to 4 bases and at J to 4 bases, leaving 3 bases not matched to a gene. Germline V gives CDR1 SGHRS, CDR2 YFSETQ. There are 14 residues in the CDR3. Here the CDR3 reads CASSVTSGYNEQFF. The CDR3 bases are TGCGCCAGCAGCGTGACTAGCGGATACAATGAGCAGTTCTTC.

Only a few counts were recorded for this clone. The rearrangement joins TRBV6-5 to TRBJ1-2, with D perhaps matching TRBD1 (6 bases). CDR1 is MNHEY, CDR2 SVGAGI, per germline. The V end lost 4 bases, the J end lost 8 bases, and 14 bases lay between the germline ends. The CDR3 has 13 residues. CDR3 nucleotides: TGTGCCAGCAGTTGGGGGGGCGCGAACGGCTACACCTTC. Its protein is CASSWGGANGYTF.

This chain uses TRBV30 with TRBJ1-2; the match to TRBD1 covers 9 bases. This CDR3 region has 14 residues. Trimming removed 6 bases from V and 11 bases from J; junction bases left unmatched: 16. The germline CDR1 and CDR2 sequences are GTSNPN and SVGIG (reference sequence). CDR3 coding DNA: TGTGCCTGTGTCCGTAATTTAGAGGGACAGGGTTACACCTTC. Translated: CACVRNLEGQGYTF.

The sample holds one count of this clone. V usage is TRBV20-1 and J usage is TRBJ1-2; 7 bases match TRBD1. Per the germline V gene, CDR1 is DFQATT and CDR2 is SNEGSKA (reference sequence). This CDR3 contains 11 residues. The CDR3 DNA reads as TGCAGCGCGGACAGGATGCCTGGCTACACCTTC. Translating gives CSADRMPGYTF.

The V and J genes are TRBV5-1 and TRBJ2-5, with 7 bases that match TRBD2. Germline-derived CDR1 and CDR2 are SGHRS and YFSETQ. V shed 3 bases, J shed 2 bases, and the junction held 7 bases outside the gene matches. The CDR3 totals 15 residues. Written as DNA, the CDR3 is TGCGCCAGCAGCTGGAATTGGGGGGGGCAAGAGACCCAGTACTTC. Its protein is CASSWNWGGQETQYF.

This chain connects TRBV6-1 to TRBJ2-2; D gene uncertain. Germline V gene lookup returns CDR1 MNHNS and CDR2 SASEGT. The CDR3 length is 13 residues. The V and J ends lost 2 bases and 6 bases respectively, with 7 bases between them. The CDR3 DNA sequence: TGTGCCAGCAGTGAAATGAGCGCCGGGGAGCTGTTTTTT. Translated: CASSEMSAGELFF.